The clone carrying this T cell receptor beta chain has a handful of counts. Its antigen remains unknown. Patients had received no treatment of any kind before thyroid surgery. The CDR3 is 15 residues long. V gave up 6 bases and J gave up 6 bases; unmatched junction bases: 11. CDR1 and CDR2 (germline): SNHLY, FYNNEI. Original processing notes: It was from CDR3 differences across clinicopathological groups that a distant-metastasis classifier for papillary thyroid cancer was built. Via MiXCR, TCRdb re-called the PCR reads. None of the V and J calls come from the authors' own analysis; TCRdb made them. Of tens of thousands of clones listed, less than 20% are singletons. The record originates from a study of metastatic and nonmetastatic thyroid tumors. Study overall: For malignant and benign thyroid patients, tumor or nodule tissue and blood were the sources whose repertoires were compared. Findings of the study overall: Malignant tumors reportedly showed significantly higher TCR beta diversity than benign nodules in both blood and tumor.

Sequencing was carried out using blood. This sequence was found in a female donor with papillary thyroid cancer or a benign thyroid nodule (not recorded which). Some clones in this sample may be carry-over from other donors' samples. V gene TRBV2 combines with J gene TRBJ2-7; 10 bases fit TRBD2. The DNA of the CDR3 is TGTGCCAGCAGCGGTCAAGGGACTAGCGTTTCCGAGCAGTACTTC. Its protein product is CASSGQGTSVSEQYF.